The 14 T cell receptor beta chains given below trace back to one sample, sequenced in a study of blood T cell repertoires in COVID-19. The data were produced by immunoSEQ multiplex PCR, yet TCRdb's version contains in-frame clones alone and is incomplete. The sample shows approximately 99,000 clones, around 86% of them seen only once. Material: peripheral blood. The receptors derive from a woman between 65 and 79 years old with acute or convalescent COVID-19.

The V and J genes are TRBV12-5 and TRBJ1-4, with 8 positions matching TRBD1. Germline values: CDR1 LGHNT, CDR2 FRNRAP. The CDR3 totals 16 residues. V was clipped by 5 bases and J by 3 bases; unmatched bases: 8. CDR3 in amino acids: CASGNRQDRANEKLFF. The CDR3 DNA reads as TGTGCTAGTGGTAACCGACAGGACAGGGCTAATGAAAAACTGTTTTTT.

The chain recombines TRBV9 with TRBJ2-3; D possibly corresponds to TRBD2 (5 bases). CDR1 is SGDLS, CDR2 YYNGEE, per germline. V gave up 0 bases and J gave up 5 bases, with 13 bases separating them. The CDR3 spans 15 residues. Here the CDR3 reads CASSVVLEGVDTQYF. CDR3 DNA: TGTGCCAGCAGCGTAGTTTTAGAGGGTGTAGATACGCAGTATTTT. The variable domain in full, completed from reference TRBV9 and TRBJ2-3, reads DSGVTQTPKHLITATGQRVTLRCSPRSGDLSVYWYQQSLDQGLQFLIQYYNGEERAKGNILERFSAQQFPDLHSELNLSSLELGDSALYFCASSVVLEGVDTQYFGPGTRLTVL.

This rearrangement joins TRBV5-4 to TRBJ1-2; TRBD1 aligns across 7 bases. The CDR3 is 16 amino acids. Germline V gene data show CDR1 as SGHNT and CDR2 as YYREEE (reference sequence). V dropped 4 bases and J dropped 4; count of bases not matched to a gene: 13. The CDR3 sequence is CASSQIPGQRLYGYTF. CDR3 in DNA: TGTGCCAGCAGCCAGATCCCGGGACAGCGGCTCTATGGCTACACCTTC.

This clone appeared once. V usage is TRBV14 and J usage is TRBJ2-1, with D possibly being TRBD1 (5 bases). Germline V gene sequence: CDR1 SGHDN, CDR2 FVKESK. Deletions cut 2 bases from V and 9 bases from J, with 17 bases between. This CDR3 has 15 residues. CDR3 residues: CASSQKGFSILEQFF. The CDR3 nucleotides read TGTGCCAGCAGCCAAAAGGGGTTTAGTATCCTTGAGCAGTTCTTC.

V gene TRBV4-3 combines with J gene TRBJ1-2; 7 positions agree with TRBD1. Germline trimming cut 6 bases from V and 4 bases from J; bases unmatched to any gene: 8. The CDR3 is 14 residues long. CDR1 is LGHNA and CDR2 is YSLEER in the germline V gene. The CDR3 DNA follows: TGCGCCAGCAGAGGGGGGACAGACCCCTATGGCTACACCTTC. This gives the protein CASRGGTDPYGYTF.

This clone appeared once. The chain carries TRBV5-4 and TRBJ2-7; D is possibly TRBD2 (5 bases). With 0 bases removed from V and 2 bases from J, the gap between germline ends came to 12 bases. Germline V CDR1 and CDR2: SGHNT, YYREEE (reference sequence). CDR3 length: 15 residues. The CDR3 region has the DNA TGTGCCAGCAGCTTGGGAACAGCGGCCACCTACGAGCAGTACTTC. Protein sequence: CASSLGTAATYEQYF.

This clone was detected a few times. The V and J genes are TRBV7-9 and TRBJ1-1; D gene uncertain. Trimming left V 5 bases short and J 4 bases short, with 20 bases between. Germline CDR1 SEHNR, CDR2 FQNEAQ (reference sequence). The CDR3 length is 16 residues. The CDR3 protein is CASSHLAAAFPTEAFF. The DNA of the CDR3 is TGTGCCAGCAGCCACTTAGCCGCAGCCTTCCCCACTGAAGCTTTCTTT.

This chain joins TRBV6-2 or TRBV6-3 and TRBJ2-7, with D possibly TRBD1 on 6 matching bases. The CDR3 is 12 amino acids. Germline values: CDR1 MNHEY, CDR2 SVGEGT. The ends were cut back, 5 bases at V and 7 bases at J, with 12 bases in the middle. CDR3 DNA: TGTGCCAGCAGTAGTAGGGGGATAGAGCAGTACGTC. This encodes CASSSRGIEQYV.

The V and J genes are TRBV5-6 and TRBJ1-1; unclear D gene. This CDR3 comprises 15 residues. The V gene lost 3 bases and the J gene lost 3 bases, with 15 bases spanning the gap. Germline values: CDR1 SGHDT, CDR2 YYEEEE. The CDR3 DNA follows: TGTGCCAGCAGCTATCTACCGGGAAAGGACACTGAAGCTTTCTTT. Its translation is CASSYLPGKDTEAFF.

The V gene is TRBV28, the J gene TRBJ1-3; D gene ambiguous. The germline V gene encodes CDR1 MDHEN and CDR2 SYDVKM. The CDR3 is 14 residues long. Trimming removed 2 bases from V and 2 bases from J, with 7 bases in between. The CDR3 here is CASSLTAPGNTIYF. The CDR3 coding sequence is TGTGCCAGCAGTTTAACAGCCCCTGGAAACACCATATATTTT. Complete variable domain (other parts from reference TRBV28 and TRBJ1-3): DVKVTQSSRYLVKRTGEKVFLECVQDMDHENMFWYRQDPGLGLRLIYFSYDVKMKEKGDIPEGYSVSREKKERFSLILESASTNQTSMYLCASSLTAPGNTIYFGEGSWLTVV.

The chain is built from TRBV6-1 and TRBJ1-2; a weak D match, TRBD1 (5 bases). CDR1 MNHNS and CDR2 SASEGT come from the germline V gene. Deletions cut 7 bases from V and 4 bases from J, with 13 bases between. There are 13 residues in the CDR3. CDR3 residues: CASTKDSLYGYTF. In DNA, the CDR3 is TGTGCCAGCACCAAAGACAGTCTCTATGGCTACACCTTC.

J is TRBJ2-3 and V is TRBV2; 12 nucleotides match TRBD2. This CDR3 contains 15 residues. The germline CDR1 and CDR2 sequences are SNHLY and FYNNEI. V gave up 6 bases and J gave up 5 bases; unmatched junction bases: 6. CDR3 in amino acids: CASSAGTSGLDTQYF. The CDR3 DNA is TGTGCCAGCAGCGCCGGGACTAGCGGGCTAGATACGCAGTATTTT.

This chain uses TRBV2 with TRBJ1-5, with 8 bases fitting TRBD1. After removal of 5 bases from V and 1 base from J, the junction contained 7 bases not matched to a gene. This CDR3 comprises 16 residues. Germline assignment: CDR1 SNHLY and CDR2 FYNNEI. This CDR3 is CASSPDRGRSNQPQHF. The CDR3 DNA follows: TGTGCCAGCAGTCCCGACAGGGGAAGGAGCAATCAGCCCCAGCATTTT.

CDR3 residues: CASSQGVGDRYF. In DNA form, the CDR3 reads TGTGCCAGCAGCCAAGGGGTAGGAGATCGGTACTTC. This chain uses TRBV3-1 (or the pseudogene TRBV3-2) with TRBJ2-7; D unclear. V lost 1 base and J lost 12, with 13 bases in between. The CDR3 has 12 amino acids. CDR1 and CDR2 (germline): LGHDT, YNNKEL (reference sequence).